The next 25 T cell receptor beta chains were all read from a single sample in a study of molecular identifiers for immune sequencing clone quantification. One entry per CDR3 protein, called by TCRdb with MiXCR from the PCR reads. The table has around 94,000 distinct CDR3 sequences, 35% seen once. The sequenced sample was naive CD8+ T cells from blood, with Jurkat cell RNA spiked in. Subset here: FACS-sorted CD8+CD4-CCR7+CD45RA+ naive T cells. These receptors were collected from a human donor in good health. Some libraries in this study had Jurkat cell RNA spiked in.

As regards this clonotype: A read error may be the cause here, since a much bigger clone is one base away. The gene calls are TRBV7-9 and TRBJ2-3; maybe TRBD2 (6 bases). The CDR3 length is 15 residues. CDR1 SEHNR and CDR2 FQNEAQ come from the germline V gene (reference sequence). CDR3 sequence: CASGLLGGGTDTQYF. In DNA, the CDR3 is TGTGCCAGCGGCTTACTGGGGGGTGGCACAGATACGCAGTATTTT.

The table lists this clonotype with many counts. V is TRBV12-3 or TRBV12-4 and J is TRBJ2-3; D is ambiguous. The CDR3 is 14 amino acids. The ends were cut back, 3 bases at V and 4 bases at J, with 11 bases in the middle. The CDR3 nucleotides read TGTGCCAGCAGTTTCATGGGTGAAGCAGATACGCAGTATTTT. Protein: CASSFMGEADTQYF.

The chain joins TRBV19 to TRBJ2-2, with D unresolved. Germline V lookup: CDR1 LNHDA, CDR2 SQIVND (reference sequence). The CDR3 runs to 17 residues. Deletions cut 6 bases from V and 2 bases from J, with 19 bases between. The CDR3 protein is CASSPIPVGLNTGELFF. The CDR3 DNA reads TGTGCCAGTAGCCCAATCCCGGTCGGCTTAAACACCGGGGAGCTGTTTTTT. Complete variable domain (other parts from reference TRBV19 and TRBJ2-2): DGGITQSPKYLFRKEGQNVTLSCEQNLNHDAMYWYRQDPGQGLRLIYYSQIVNDFQKGDIAEGYSVSREKKESFPLTVTSAQKNPTAFYLCASSPIPVGLNTGELFFGEGSRLTVL.

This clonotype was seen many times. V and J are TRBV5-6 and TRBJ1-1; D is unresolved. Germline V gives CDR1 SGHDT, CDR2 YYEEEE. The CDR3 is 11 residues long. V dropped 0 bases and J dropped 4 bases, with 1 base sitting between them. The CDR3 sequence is CASSLATEAFF. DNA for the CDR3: TGTGCCAGCAGCTTGGCCACTGAAGCTTTCTTT.

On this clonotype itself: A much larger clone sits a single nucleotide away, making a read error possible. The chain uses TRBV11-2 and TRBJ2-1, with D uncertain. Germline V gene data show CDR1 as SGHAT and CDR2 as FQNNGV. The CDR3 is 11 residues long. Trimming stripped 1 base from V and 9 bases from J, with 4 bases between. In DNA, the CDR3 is TGTGCCAGCAGCTTAGTGGTTGAGCAGTTCTTC. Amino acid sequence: CASSLVVEQFF.

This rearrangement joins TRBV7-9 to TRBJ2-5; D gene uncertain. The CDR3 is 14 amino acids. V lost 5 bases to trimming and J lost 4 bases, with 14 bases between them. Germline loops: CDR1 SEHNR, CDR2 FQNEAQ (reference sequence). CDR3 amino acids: CASSTGPHLETQYF. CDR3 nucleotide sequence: TGTGCCAGCAGCACCGGACCCCACCTAGAGACCCAGTACTTC.

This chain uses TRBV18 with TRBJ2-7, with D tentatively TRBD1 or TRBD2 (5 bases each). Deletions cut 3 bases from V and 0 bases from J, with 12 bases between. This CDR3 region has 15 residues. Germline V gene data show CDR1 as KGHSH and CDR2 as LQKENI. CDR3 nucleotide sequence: TGTGCCAGCTCACCCTCCGGGACCCCCTCCTACGAGCAGTACTTC. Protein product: CASSPSGTPSYEQYF.

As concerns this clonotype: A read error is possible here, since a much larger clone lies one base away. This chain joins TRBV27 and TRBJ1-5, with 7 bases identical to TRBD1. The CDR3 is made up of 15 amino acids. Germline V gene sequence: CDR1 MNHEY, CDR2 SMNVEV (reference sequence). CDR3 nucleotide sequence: TGTGCCAGCAGTCCCGAGGGGGCGCGAAATCAGCCCCCGCATTTT. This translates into CASSPEGARNQPPHF.

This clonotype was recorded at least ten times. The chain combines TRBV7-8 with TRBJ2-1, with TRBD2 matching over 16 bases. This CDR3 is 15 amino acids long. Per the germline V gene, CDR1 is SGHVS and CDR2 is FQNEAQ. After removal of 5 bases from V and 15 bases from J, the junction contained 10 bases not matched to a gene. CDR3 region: CASSALVGTSGRVFF. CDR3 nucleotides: TGTGCCAGCAGCGCCCTAGTCGGGACTAGCGGGAGGGTGTTCTTC.

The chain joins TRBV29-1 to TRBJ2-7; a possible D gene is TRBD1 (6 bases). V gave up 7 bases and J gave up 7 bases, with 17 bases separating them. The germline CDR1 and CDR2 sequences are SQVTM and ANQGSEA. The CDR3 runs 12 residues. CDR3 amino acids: CSALDSRGEQYF. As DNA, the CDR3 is TGCAGCGCACTGGACAGCCGGGGAGAGCAGTACTTC.

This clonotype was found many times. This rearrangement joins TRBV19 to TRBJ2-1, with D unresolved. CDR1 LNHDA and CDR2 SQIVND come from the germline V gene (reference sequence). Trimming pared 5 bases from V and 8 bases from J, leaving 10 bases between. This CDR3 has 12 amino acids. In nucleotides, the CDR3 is TGTGCCAGTAGTCCCCCGTCCCATGAGCAGTTCTTC. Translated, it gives CASSPPSHEQFF.

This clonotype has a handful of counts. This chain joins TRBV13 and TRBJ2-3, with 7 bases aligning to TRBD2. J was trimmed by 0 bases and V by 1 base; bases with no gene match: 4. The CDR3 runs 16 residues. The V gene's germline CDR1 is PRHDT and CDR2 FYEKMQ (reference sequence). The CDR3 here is CASSLASGFSTDTQYF. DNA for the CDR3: TGTGCCAGCAGCTTAGCTAGCGGATTTAGCACAGATACGCAGTATTTT.

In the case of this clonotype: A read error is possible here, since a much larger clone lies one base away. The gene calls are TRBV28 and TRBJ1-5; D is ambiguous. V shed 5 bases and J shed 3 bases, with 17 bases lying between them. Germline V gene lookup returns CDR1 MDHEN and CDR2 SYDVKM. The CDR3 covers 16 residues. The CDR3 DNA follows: TGTGCCAGCAGTCATCGGGGATCCAGGCACAATCAGCCCCAGCATTTT. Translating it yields CASSHRGSRHNQPQHF.

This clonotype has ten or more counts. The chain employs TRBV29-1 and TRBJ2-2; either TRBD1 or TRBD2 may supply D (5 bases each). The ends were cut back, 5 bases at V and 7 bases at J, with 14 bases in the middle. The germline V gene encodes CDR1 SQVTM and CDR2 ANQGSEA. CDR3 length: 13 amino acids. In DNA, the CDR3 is TGCAGCGTTCCGGGACCCTTAGTCGGGGAGCTGTTTTTT. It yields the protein CSVPGPLVGELFF.

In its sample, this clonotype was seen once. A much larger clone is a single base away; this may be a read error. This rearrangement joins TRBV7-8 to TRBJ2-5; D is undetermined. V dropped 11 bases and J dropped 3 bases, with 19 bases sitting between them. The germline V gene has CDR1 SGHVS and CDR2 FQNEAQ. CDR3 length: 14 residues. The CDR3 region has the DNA TGTGCCTCCCGTAAGGCGATCCCCGAAGAGACCCAGTACTTC. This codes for CASRKAIPEETQYF.

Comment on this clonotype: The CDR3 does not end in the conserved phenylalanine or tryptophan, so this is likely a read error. The CDR3 region is CASSPHLPTGTKNIQYI. In nucleotides, the CDR3 is TGTGCCAGCAGCCCTCACCTCCCGACAGGGACCAAAAACATTCAGTACATC. The rearrangement uses TRBV3-1 and TRBJ2-4, with 7 bases lining up with TRBD1. Trimming took 4 bases from V and 2 from J; bases not matched to a gene: 11. The CDR3 sequence is 17 residues long. The germline CDR1 and CDR2 sequences are LGHDT and YNNKEL (reference sequence).

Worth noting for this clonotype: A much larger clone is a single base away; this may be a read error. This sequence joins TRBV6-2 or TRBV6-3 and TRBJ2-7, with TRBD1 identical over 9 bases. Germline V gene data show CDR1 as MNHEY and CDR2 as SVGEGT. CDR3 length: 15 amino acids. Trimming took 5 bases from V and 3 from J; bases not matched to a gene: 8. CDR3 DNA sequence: TGTGCCAGCAGTGGCACCGGGACAGGGTACTACGAGCAGTACTTC. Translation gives CASSGTGTGYYEQYF.

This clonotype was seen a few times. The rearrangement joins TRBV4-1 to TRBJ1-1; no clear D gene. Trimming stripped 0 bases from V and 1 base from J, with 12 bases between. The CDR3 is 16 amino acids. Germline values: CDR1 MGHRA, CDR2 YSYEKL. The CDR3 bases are TGCGCCAGCAGCCAAGAGGGTAACGGGAGGAACACTGAAGCTTTCTTT. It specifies CASSQEGNGRNTEAFF.

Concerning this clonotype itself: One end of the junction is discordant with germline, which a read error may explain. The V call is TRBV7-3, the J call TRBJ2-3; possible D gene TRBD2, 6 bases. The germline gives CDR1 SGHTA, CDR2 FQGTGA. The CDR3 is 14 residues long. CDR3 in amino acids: CASSPSGSTDAQYF. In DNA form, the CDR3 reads TGTGCCAGCAGCCCAAGCGGGTCCACAGATGCGCAGTATTTT. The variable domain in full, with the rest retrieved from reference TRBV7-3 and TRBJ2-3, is GAGVSQTPSNKVTEKGKYVELRCDPISGHTALYWYRQSLGQGPEFLIYFQGTGAADDSGLPNDRFFAVRPEGSVSTLKIQRTERGDSAVYLCASSPSGSTDAQYFGPGTRLTVL.

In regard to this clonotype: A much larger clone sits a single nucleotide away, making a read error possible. CDR3 nucleotide sequence: TGTGCCAGCAGTTTCCAGGGGGTCGAGCAGTACTTC. Its protein is CASSFQGVEQYF. The chain has TRBV6-5 and TRBJ2-7; TRBD1 aligns across 7 bases. This CDR3 has 12 amino acids. With 4 bases clipped from V and 6 bases from J, the junction kept 3 bases outside the gene matches. Per the germline V gene, CDR1 is MNHEY and CDR2 is SVGAGI.

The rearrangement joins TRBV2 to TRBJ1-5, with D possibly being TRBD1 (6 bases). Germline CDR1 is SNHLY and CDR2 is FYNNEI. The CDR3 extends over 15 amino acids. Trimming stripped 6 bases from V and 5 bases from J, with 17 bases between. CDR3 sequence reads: CASRVDSSGHQPQHF. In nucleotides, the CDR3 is TGTGCCAGCAGGGTGGACAGTTCGGGCCATCAGCCCCAGCATTTT.

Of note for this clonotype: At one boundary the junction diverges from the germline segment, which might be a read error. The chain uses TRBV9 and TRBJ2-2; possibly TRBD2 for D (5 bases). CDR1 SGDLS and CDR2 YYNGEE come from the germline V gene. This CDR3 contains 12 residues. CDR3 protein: CASSEHTGELIF. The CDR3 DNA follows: TGTGCCAGCAGCGAGCACACCGGGGAGCTGATTTTT.

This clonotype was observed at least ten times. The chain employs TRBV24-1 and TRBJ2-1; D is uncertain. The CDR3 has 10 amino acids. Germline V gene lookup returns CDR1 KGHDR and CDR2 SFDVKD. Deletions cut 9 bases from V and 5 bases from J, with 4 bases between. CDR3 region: CATGDNEQFF. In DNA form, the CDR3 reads TGTGCCACCGGCGACAATGAGCAGTTCTTC.

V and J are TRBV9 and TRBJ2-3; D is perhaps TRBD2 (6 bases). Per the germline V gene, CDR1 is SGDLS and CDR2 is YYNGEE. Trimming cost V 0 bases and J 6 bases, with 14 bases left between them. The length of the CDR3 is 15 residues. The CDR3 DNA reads TGTGCCAGCAGCGTAGAAATGGTAGCGGCGGATACGCAGTATTTT. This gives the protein CASSVEMVAADTQYF.

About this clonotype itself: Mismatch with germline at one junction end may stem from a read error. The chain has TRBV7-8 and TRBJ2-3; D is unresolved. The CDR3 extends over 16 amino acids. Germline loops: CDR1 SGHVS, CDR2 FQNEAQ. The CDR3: CASSLNLNKGTDTQYF. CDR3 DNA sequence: TGTGCAAGCAGCTTAAACCTAAATAAGGGCACAGATACGCAGTATTTT. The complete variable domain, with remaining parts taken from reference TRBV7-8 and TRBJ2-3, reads GAGVSQSPRYKVAKRGQDVALRCDPISGHVSLFWYQQALGQGPEFLTYFQNEAQLDKSGLPSDRFFAERPEGSVSTLKIQRTQQEDSAVYLCASSLNLNKGTDTQYFGPGTRLTVL.